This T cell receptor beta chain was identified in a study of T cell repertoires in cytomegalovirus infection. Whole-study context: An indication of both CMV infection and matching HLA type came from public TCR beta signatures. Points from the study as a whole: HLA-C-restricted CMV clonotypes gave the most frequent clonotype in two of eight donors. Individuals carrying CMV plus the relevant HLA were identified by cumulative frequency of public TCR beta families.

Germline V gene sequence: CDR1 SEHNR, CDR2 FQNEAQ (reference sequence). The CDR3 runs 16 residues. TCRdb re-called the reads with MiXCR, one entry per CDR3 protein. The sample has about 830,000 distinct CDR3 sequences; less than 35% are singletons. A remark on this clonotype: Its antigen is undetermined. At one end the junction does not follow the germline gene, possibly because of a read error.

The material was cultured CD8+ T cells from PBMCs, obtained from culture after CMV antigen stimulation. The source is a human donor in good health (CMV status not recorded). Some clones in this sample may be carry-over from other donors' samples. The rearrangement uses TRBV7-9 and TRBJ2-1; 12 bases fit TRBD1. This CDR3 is CANSILRDRGHGEQFF. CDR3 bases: TGTGCCAACAGCATCCTAAGGGACAGGGGGCACGGTGAGCAGTTCTTC.